Listed here is a single TCR beta chain. This sample stems from a study of blood T cell repertoires in COVID-19. About the research overall: Italy, Spain and the United States were the sources of the convalescent and acute COVID-19 samples. From T cells, B-cell-depleted T cells, or PBMCs came the material, which was cDNA or gDNA.

V was shortened by 1 base and J by 1 base, with 7 bases between the two germline ends. The CDR3 has 14 residues. The germline V gene has CDR1 SGHVS and CDR2 FQNEAQ. Per the original methods: For nucleated cells, counts were estimated from reference gene primer amplification. Sequenced by immunoSEQ multiplex PCR; TCRdb stores in-frame clones only, minus some. V, J and clone size are taken as reported in that table, and D and trimming were inferred from the DNA itself. The profile shows around 130,000 clones, approximately 90% of them singletons. Material: peripheral blood. V and J are TRBV7-8 and TRBJ1-1; D is undetermined. The origin of this receptor is a woman aged 80 or older with acute or convalescent COVID-19. CDR3 region: CASSLGGPNTEAFF. The CDR3 DNA sequence: TGTGCCAGCAGCTTAGGAGGCCCGAACACTGAAGCTTTCTTT.